This T cell receptor (beta chain) is from a study of T-cell memory formation after mild COVID-19. CDR1 SGHTA and CDR2 FQGNSA come from the germline V gene. V lost 0 bases and J lost 3, with 8 bases in between. This CDR3 is built from 14 residues. MiXCR was run by TCRdb on the 5' RACE reads, yielding one entry per CDR3 protein. The data hold about 560,000 distinct CDR3 sequences, with 15% to 20% observed a single time. The TCR comes from an adult woman who had mild COVID-19 (a few samples of this study predate the infection). Cell type and time point are not known. The sample was PBMCs or a T cell subset sorted from them (not recorded which). The J gene is TRBJ1-1, the V gene TRBV7-2, with D possibly TRBD1 on 6 matching bases. Here the CDR3 DNA reads TGTGCCAGCAGCTTAGCCCCAGGGGACACTGAAGCTTTCTTT. Protein: CASSLAPGDTEAFF.